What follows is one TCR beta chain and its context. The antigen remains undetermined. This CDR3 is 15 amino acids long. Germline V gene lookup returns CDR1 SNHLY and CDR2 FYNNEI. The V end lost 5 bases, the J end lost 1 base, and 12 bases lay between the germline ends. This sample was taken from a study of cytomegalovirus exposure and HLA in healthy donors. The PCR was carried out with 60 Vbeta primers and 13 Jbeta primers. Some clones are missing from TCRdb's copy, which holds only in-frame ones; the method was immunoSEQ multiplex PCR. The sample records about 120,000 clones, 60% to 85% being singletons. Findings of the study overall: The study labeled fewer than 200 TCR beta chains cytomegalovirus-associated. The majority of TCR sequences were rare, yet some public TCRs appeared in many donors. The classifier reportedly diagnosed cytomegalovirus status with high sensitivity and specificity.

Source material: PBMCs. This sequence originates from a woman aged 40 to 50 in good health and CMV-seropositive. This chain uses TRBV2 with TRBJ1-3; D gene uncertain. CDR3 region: CASSRQTGSGNTIYF. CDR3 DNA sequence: TGTGCCAGCAGTCGCCAGACCGGGTCTGGAAACACCATATATTTT.